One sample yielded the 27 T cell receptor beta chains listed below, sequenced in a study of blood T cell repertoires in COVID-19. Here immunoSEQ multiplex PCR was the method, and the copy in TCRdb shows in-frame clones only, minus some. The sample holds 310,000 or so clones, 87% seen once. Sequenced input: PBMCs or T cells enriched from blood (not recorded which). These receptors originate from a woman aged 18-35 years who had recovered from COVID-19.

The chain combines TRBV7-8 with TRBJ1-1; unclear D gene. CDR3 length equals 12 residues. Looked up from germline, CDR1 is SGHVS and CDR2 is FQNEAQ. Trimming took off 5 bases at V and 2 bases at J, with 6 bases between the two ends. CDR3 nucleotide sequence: TGTGCCAGCAGCCCTAGTAACACTGAAGCTTTCTTT. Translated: CASSPSNTEAFF. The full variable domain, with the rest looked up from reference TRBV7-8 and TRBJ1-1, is GAGVSQSPRYKVAKRGQDVALRCDPISGHVSLFWYQQALGQGPEFLTYFQNEAQLDKSGLPSDRFFAERPEGSVSTLKIQRTQQEDSAVYLCASSPSNTEAFFGQGTRLTVV.

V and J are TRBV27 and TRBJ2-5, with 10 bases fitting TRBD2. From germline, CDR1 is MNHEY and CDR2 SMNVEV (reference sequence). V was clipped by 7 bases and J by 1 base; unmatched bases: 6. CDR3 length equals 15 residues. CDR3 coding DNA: TGTGCCAGCAAAAGACTAGCGGGTACCCAAGAGACCCAGTACTTC. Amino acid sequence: CASKRLAGTQETQYF.

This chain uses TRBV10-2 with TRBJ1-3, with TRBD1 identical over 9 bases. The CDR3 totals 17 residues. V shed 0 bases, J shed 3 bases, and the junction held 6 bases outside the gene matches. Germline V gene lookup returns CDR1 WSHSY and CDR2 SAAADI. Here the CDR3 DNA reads TGCGCCAGCAGTGAGTCGAAGTGGACAGGGGTTGGAAACACCATATATTTT. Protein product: CASSESKWTGVGNTIYF.

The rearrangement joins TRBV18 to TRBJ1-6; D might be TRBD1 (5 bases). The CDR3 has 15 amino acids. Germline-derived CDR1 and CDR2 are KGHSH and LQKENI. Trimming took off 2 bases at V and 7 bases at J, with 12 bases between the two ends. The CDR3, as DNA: TGTGCCAGCTCACCAGGTGCAGGGCACAATTCACCCCTCCACTTT. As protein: CASSPGAGHNSPLHF.

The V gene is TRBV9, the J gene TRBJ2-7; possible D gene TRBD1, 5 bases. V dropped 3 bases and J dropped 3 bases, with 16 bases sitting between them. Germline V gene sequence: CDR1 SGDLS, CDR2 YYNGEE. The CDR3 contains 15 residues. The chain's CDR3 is CASSARPGQGYEQYF. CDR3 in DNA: TGTGCCAGCAGCGCCAGACCAGGGCAGGGCTACGAGCAGTACTTC.

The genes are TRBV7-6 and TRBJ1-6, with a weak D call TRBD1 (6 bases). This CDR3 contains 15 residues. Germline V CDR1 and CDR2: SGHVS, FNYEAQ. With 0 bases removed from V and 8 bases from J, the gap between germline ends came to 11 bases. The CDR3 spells CASSLAEAGDSPLHF. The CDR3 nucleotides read TGTGCCAGCAGCTTAGCGGAGGCAGGGGATTCACCCCTCCACTTT.

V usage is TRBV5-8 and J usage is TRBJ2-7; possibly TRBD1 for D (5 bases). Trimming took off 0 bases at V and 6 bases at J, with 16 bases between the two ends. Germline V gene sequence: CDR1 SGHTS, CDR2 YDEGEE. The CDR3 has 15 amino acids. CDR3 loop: CASSLGGAFLREQYF. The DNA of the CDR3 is TGTGCCAGCAGCTTGGGGGGCGCGTTTCTCCGCGAGCAGTACTTC.

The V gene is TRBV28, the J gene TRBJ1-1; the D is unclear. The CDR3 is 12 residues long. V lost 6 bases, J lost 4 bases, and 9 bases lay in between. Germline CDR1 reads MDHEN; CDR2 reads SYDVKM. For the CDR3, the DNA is TGTGCCAGCAGAGCGCCGGTCACTGAAGCTTTCTTT. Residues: CASRAPVTEAFF.

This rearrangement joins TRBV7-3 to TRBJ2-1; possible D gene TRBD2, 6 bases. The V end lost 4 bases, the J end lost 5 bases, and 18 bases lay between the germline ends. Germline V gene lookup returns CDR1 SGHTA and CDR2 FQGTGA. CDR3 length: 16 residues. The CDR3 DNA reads TGTGCCAGCAGCTCACGTCTAGCGAGAACCGACAATGAGCAGTTCTTC. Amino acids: CASSSRLARTDNEQFF.

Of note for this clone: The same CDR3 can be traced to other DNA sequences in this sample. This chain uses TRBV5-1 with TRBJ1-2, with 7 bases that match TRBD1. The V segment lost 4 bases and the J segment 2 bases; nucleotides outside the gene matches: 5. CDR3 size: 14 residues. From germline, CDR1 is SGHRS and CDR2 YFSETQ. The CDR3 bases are TGCGCCAGCAGCCTGGAGGGACAGAACTATGGCTACACCTTC. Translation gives CASSLEGQNYGYTF. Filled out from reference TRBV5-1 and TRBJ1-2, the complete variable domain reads KAGVTQTPRYLIKTRGQQVTLSCSPISGHRSVSWYQQTPGQGLQFLFEYFSETQRNKGNFPGRFSGRQFSNSRSEMNVSTLELGDSALYLCASSLEGQNYGYTFGSGTRLTVV.

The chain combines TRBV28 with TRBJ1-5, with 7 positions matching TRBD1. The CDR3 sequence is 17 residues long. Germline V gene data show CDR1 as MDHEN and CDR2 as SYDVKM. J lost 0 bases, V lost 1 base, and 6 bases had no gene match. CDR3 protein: CASSLLPTGSSNQPQHF. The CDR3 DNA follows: TGTGCCAGCAGTTTATTACCGACAGGGTCTAGCAATCAGCCCCAGCATTTT.

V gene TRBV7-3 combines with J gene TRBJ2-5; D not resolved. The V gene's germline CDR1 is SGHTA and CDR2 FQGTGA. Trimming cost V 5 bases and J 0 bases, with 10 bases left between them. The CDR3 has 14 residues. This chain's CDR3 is CASSPSRDQETQYF. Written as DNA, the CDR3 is TGTGCCAGCAGCCCCAGCCGGGACCAAGAGACCCAGTACTTC.

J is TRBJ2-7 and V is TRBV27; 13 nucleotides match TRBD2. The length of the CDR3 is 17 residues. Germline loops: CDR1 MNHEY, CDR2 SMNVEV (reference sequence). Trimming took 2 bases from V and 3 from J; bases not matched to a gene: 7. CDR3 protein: CASSLGGLAGLYYEQYF. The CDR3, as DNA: TGTGCCAGCAGTTTAGGGGGACTAGCGGGACTCTACTACGAGCAGTACTTC.

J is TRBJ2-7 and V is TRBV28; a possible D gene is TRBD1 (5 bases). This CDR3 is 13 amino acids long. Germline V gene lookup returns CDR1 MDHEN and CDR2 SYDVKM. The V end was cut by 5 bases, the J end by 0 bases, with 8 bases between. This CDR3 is CASSGHYSYEQYF. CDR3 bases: TGTGCCAGCAGTGGACACTACTCCTACGAGCAGTACTTC.

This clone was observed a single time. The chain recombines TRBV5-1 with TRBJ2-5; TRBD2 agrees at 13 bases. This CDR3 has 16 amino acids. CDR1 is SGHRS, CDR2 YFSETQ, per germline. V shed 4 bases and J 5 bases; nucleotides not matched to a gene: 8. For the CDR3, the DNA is TGCGCCAGCAGCAGAACCGGACTAGCGGGAGAGGAGACCCAGTACTTC. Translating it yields CASSRTGLAGEETQYF.

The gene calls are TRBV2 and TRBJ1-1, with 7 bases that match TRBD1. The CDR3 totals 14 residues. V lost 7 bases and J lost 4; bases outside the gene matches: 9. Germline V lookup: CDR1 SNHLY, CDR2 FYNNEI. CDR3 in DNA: TGTGCCAGCACCAGGGACAGCACGGGCACTGAAGCTTTCTTT. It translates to CASTRDSTGTEAFF.

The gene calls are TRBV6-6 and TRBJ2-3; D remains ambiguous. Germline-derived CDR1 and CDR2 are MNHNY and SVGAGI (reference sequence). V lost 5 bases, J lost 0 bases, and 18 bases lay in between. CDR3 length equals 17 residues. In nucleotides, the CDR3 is TGTGCCAGCAGTCCGAAGAAGAAACCCACTAGCACAGATACGCAGTATTTT. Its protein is CASSPKKKPTSTDTQYF.

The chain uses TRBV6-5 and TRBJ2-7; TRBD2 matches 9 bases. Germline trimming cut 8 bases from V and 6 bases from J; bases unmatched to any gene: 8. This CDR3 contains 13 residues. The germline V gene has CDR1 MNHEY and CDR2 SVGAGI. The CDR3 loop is CASSVSGSVEQYF. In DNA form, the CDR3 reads TGTGCCAGCTCGGTTAGCGGGAGTGTCGAGCAGTACTTC.

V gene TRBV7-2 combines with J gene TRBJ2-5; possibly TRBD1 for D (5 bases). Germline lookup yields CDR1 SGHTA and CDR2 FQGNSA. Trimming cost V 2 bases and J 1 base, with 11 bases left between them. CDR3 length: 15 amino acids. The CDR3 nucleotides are TGTGCCAGCAGCTTATTCCGGACAACCCAAGAGACCCAGTACTTC. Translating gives CASSLFRTTQETQYF.

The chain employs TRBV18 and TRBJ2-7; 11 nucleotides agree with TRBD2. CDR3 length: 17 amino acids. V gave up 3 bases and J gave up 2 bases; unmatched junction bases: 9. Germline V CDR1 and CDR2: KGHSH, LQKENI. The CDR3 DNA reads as TGTGCCAGCTCACCCCGGTTGAATAGCGGGAGGGCCTACGAGCAGTACTTC. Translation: CASSPRLNSGRAYEQYF.

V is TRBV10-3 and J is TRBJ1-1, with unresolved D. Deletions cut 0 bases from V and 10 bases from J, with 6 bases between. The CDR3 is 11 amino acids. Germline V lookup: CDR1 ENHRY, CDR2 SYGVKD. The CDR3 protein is CAISESEGAFF. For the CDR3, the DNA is TGTGCCATCAGTGAGTCGGAGGGAGCTTTCTTT.

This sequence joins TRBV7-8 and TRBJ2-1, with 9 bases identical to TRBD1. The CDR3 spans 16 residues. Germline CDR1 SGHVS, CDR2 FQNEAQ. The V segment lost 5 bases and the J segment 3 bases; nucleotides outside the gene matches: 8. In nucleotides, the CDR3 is TGTGCCAGCAGCCTACAGGGGGCGTCCAACTACAATGAGCAGTTCTTC. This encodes CASSLQGASNYNEQFF.

As DNA, the CDR3 is TGTGCCAGCAGCTTAGGGCAGACAAGTTACAATGAGCAGTTCTTC. Translation gives CASSLGQTSYNEQFF. The chain has TRBV11-3 and TRBJ2-1; D gene unclear. The CDR3 length is 15 residues. Germline V CDR1 and CDR2: SGHNT, YENEEA. Trimming left V 1 base short and J 4 bases short, with 11 bases between.

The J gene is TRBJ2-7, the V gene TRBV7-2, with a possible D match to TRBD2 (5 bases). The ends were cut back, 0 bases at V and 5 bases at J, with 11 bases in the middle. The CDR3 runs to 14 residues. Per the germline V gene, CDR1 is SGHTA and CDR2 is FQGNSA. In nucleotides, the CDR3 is TGTGCCAGCAGCTTAGCAATCGGAGGAAACGAGCAGTACTTC. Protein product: CASSLAIGGNEQYF.

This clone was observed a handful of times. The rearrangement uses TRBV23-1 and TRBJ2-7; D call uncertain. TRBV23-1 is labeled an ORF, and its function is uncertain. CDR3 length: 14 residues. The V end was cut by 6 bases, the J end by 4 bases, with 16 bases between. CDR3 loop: CASRLPVDRYEQYF. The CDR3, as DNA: TGCGCCAGCAGGCTCCCGGTCGATCGATACGAGCAGTACTTC.

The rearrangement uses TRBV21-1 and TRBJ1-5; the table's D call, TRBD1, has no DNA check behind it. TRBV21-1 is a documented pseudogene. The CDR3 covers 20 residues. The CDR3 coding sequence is TGTGCCAGCAGCAAAGAAGGAGGTGAGGCAGGGGGCATTTTTACTCAGCCCCAGCATTTT. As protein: CASSKEGGEAGGIFTQPQHF.

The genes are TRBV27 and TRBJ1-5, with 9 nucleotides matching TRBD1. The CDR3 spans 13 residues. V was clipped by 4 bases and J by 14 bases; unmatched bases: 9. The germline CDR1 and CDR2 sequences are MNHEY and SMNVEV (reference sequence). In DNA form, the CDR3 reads TGTGCCAGCAGTTCCGACAGGGGGGTTCCGGAGCATTTT. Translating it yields CASSSDRGVPEHF.